This T cell receptor beta chain stems from a study of T cell changes during pregnancy in multiple sclerosis. Only in-frame clones appear in the TCRdb table, and some are missing; sequencing was by immunoSEQ multiplex PCR. This table holds some 30,000 clones, 90% found once. V shed 7 bases, J shed 8 bases, and the junction held 9 bases outside the gene matches. Germline values: CDR1 MNHEY, CDR2 SVGAGI. There are 15 residues in the CDR3. The TCR originated in a female donor in good health, enrolled as a control in a pregnancy study. The material was CD4+ T cells from peripheral blood mononuclear cells, obtained in the third trimester of pregnancy. This chain connects TRBV6-5 to TRBJ2-3; 13 nucleotides agree with TRBD2. The DNA for the CDR3 is TGTGCCAGCAATCAACTAGCGGGGGGGCAGGGTACGCAGTATTTT. Its translation is CASNQLAGGQGTQYF.